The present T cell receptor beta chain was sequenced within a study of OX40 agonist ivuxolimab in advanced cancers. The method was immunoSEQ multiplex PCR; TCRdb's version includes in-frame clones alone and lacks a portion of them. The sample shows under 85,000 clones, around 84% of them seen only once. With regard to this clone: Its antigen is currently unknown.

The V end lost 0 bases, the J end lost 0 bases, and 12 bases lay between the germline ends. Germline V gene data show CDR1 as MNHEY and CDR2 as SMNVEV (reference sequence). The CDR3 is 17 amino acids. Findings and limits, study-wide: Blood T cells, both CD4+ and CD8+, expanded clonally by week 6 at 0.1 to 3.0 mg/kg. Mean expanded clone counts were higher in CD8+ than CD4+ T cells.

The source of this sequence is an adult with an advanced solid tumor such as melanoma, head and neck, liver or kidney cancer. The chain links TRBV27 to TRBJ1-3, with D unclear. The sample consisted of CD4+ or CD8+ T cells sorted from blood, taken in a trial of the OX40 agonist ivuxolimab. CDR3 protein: CASSLSPYQDSGNTIYF. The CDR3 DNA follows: TGTGCCAGCAGTTTATCGCCCTATCAGGACTCTGGAAACACCATATATTTT.